This T cell receptor (beta chain) was observed in a study of Graves' ophthalmopathy and Graves' hyperthyroidism (dated by TCRdb to the late 2010s). Regarding the study in general: Peripheral blood samples were taken at the time of initial diagnosis, before any treatment was given. In five or six hyperthyroidism patients, T-cell repertoires of thyroid tissue and blood were compared. For training and testing, the 100 patients in the discovery cohort were randomly divided in a 7:3 ratio. In total, some 130 blood samples were TCR-sequenced: approximately 40 ophthalmopathy, some 72 hyperthyroidism and approximately 17 hyperthyroidism-to-ophthalmopathy patients. To explore V-J signatures distinguishing ophthalmopathy from hyperthyroidism, a discovery set of roughly 98 patients (43 ophthalmopathy, 55 to 60 stable hyperthyroidism) was enrolled. An independent validation cohort comprised around 19 hyperthyroidism patients and about 16 patients who later progressed from hyperthyroidism to ophthalmopathy. Following sampling, methimazole starting at 30 mg daily was administered to hyperthyroidism patients, and high-dose intravenous methylprednisolone was administered to ophthalmopathy patients. The study used TCR beta repertoire signatures to distinguish Graves' ophthalmopathy from Graves' hyperthyroidism and to predict progression to ophthalmopathy.

For repertoire sequencing, the TCR beta CDR3 regions were amplified from RNA transcripts. A first-round RT-PCR used HTBI primers with the Qiagen OneStep RT-PCR kit, followed by a second-round multiplex PCR, size selection and purification. Libraries were sequenced on an Illumina HiSeq2000 using paired-end 100 bp reads. From the authors' description of their analysis: SOAPnuke was used for read processing, and reads with adapters, uncalled bases, a mean Phred below 15, or no exact constant-primer or identifier match were discarded. COPE v1.2.5 was used to merge high-quality paired reads. Unique nucleotide sequences were defined as clonotypes and aligned to IMGT TRB V, D and J references using MiTCR v1.1. Analysis was restricted to V-J combinations with a frequency above 0.0001, which covered roughly 99% of repertoires. For each V-J combination, a TCR clonal expansion and chaos score was defined as the ratio of F50 clonal expansion to chaos observed in the TCRdist matrix. Features were reduced by Welch's t-statistics and random forest to over 10 V-J combinations, which fed a naive Bayes classifier. The similarity between thyroid and blood repertoires was quantified using the Morisita-Horn index. The public reads were run again by TCRdb, first through fastp at Q25 and then through MiXCR, and only productive beta chains were kept. Each record represents a unique CDR3 protein, reported with the most common genes and DNA among its rows. TCRdb, not the authors, supplied the V and J calls. The table for this sample lists about 220,000 distinct CDR3 sequences; about a fifth of them were counted only once. About 40% of the sample is held by the ten biggest clonotypes.

On the study overall, not on this receptor specifically: The 13-signature model separated ophthalmopathy from stable hyperthyroidism with 85% to 90% sensitivity and about 84% specificity in cross-validation, and 80%/75% in the test set. Sample size was not predetermined statistically, and investigators were not blinded to group allocation. Most expanded thyroid clonotypes with frequency above 0.001 were also detected in blood, suggesting blood repertoires may reflect the thyroid immune response. In validation, the model predicted ophthalmopathy progression with more than 55% sensitivity and about 77% specificity; about a dozen predicted patients were CT-confirmed with GO in a median of about 6.2 months.

The ophthalmopathy patients had moderately to severely active disease, with a Clinical Activity Score of 3 or higher, a NOSPECS grade of 4 or higher, and a disease duration of less than 3 months. Patients with other autoimmune diseases, uncontrolled infections, pregnancy or lactation were excluded from the study. Clinical symptoms, serum thyroxine, TRAb, thyroid ultrasound and orbital computed tomography were used for diagnosis. Using Ficoll-Paque density gradient centrifugation, PBMCs were isolated from less than 13 ml of fresh peripheral blood. Total RNA was extracted using Trizol reagent, and RNA quality was checked on an Agilent 2100 Bioanalyzer. From cysteine to phenylalanine, the CDR3 is 12 amino acids long. CDR3 DNA only is kept here, 36 bases in frame from base 1. Remarks on this clonotype: The clone's antigen remains unknown. Since a much larger clone is just one base distant, this may be a read error.

What was sequenced was peripheral blood. The receptor's source is a woman between 45 and 60 years old with Graves' ophthalmopathy. Donor details come from another sample of the same person, matched by shared clones. This receptor chain uses TRBV12-3 or TRBV12-4 and TRBJ2-5; the D gene is unclear. The CDR3 loop reads CAIGRAEETPYF. Read as DNA, the sequence is TGTGCCATCGGTCGGGCAGAAGAGACCCCGTACTTC.